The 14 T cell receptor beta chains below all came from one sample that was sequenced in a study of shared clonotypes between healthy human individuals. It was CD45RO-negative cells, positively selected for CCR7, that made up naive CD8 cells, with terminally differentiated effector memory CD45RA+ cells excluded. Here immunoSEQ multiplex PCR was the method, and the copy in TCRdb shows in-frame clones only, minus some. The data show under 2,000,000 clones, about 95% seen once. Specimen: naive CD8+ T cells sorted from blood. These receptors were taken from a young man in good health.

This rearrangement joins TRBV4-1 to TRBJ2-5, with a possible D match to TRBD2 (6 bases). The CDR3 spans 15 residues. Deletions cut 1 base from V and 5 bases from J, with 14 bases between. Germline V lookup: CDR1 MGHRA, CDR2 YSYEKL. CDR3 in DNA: TGCGCCAGCAGCCAAGCGAACGGGAGCTGGGAGACCCAGTACTTC. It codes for CASSQANGSWETQYF.

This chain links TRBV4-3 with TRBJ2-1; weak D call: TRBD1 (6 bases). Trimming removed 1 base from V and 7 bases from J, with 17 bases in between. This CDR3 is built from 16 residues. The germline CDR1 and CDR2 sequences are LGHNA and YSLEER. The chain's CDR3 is CASSQADSDRLNEQFF. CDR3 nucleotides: TGCGCCAGCAGCCAAGCAGACTCAGACAGGCTAAATGAGCAGTTCTTC.

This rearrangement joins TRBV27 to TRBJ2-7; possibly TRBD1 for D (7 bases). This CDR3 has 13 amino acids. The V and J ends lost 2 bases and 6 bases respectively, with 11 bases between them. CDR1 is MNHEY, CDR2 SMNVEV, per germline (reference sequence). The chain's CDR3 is CASSLARGAEQYF. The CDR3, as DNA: TGTGCCAGCAGTTTAGCCAGGGGGGCCGAGCAGTACTTC.

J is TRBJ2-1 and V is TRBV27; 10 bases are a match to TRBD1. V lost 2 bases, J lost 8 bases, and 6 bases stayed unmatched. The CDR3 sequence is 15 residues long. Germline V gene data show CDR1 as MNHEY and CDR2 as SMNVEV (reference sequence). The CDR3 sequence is CASSLRQGALDEQFF. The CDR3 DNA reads TGTGCCAGCAGTTTAAGACAGGGGGCCCTCGATGAGCAGTTCTTC.

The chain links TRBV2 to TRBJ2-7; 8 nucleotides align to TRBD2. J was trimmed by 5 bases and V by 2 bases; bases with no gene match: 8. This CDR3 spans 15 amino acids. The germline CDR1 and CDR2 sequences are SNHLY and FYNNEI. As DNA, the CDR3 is TGTGCCAGCAGTGAAAAAACGGGAGGGCGGGACGAGCAGTACTTC. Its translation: CASSEKTGGRDEQYF.

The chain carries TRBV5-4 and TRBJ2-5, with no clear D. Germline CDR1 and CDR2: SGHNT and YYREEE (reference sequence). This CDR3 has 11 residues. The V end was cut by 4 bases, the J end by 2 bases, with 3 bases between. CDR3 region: CASSVQETQYF. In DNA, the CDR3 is TGTGCCAGCAGCGTGCAAGAGACCCAGTACTTC.

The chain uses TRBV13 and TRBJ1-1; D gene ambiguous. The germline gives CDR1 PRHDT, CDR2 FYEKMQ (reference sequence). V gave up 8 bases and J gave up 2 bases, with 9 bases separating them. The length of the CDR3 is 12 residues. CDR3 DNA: TGTGCCAGCTCACGGGATAACACTGAAGCTTTCTTT. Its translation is CASSRDNTEAFF.

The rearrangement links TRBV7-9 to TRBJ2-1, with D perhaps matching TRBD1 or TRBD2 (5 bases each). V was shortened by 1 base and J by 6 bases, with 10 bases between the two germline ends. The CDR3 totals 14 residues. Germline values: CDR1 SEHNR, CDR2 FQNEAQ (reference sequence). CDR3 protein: CASSLVTGGNEQFF. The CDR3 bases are TGTGCCAGCAGCTTAGTAACTGGGGGCAATGAGCAGTTCTTC.

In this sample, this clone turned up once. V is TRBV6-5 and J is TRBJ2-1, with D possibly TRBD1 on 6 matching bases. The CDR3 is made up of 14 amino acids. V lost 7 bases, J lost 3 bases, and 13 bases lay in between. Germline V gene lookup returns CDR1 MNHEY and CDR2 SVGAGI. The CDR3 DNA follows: TGTGCCAGCAAGTACAGGGAAGGCTACAATGAGCAGTTCTTC. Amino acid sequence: CASKYREGYNEQFF.

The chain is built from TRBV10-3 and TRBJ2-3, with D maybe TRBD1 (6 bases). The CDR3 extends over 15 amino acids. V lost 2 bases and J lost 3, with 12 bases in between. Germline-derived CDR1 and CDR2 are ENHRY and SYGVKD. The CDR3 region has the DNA TGTGCCATCAGTGAGGAGGTCAGGGGAACAGATACGCAGTATTTT. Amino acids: CAISEEVRGTDTQYF.

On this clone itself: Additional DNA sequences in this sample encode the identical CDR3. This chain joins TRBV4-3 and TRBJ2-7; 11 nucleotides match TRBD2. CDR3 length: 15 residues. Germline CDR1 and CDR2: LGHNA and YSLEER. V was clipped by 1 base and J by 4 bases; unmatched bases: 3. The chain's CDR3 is CASSQGLAGPYEQYF. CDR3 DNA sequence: TGCGCCAGCAGCCAAGGACTAGCGGGACCGTACGAGCAGTACTTC.

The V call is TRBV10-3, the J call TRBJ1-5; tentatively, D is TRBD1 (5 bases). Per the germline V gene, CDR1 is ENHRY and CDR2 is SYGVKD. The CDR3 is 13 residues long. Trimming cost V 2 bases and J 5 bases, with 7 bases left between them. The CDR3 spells CAISEKGDQPQHF. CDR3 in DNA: TGTGCCATCAGTGAGAAAGGGGATCAGCCCCAGCATTTT.

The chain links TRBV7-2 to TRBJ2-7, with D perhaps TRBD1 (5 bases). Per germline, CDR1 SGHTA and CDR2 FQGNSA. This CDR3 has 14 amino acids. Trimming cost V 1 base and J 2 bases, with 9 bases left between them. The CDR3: CASSLVPRAYEQYF. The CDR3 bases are TGTGCCAGCAGCTTAGTTCCCAGGGCCTACGAGCAGTACTTC. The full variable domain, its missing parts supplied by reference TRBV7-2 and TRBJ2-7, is GAGVSQSPSNKVTEKGKDVELRCDPISGHTALYWYRQSLGQGLEFLIYFQGNSAPDKSGLPSDRFSAERTGGSVSTLTIQRTQQEDSAVYLCASSLVPRAYEQYFGPGTRLTVT.

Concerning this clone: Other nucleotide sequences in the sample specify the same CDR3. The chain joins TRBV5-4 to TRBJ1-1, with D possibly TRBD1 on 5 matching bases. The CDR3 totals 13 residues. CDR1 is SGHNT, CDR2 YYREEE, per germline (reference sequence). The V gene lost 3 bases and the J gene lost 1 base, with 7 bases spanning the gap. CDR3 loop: CASSWGRNTEAFF. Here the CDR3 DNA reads TGTGCCAGCAGCTGGGGCCGGAACACTGAAGCTTTCTTT.